What follows are 32 T cell receptor beta chains derived from one specimen sequenced in a study of identical twins. TCRdb re-called the 5' RACE reads with MiXCR, one entry per CDR3 protein. Of 240,000 or so distinct CDR3 sequences listed, roughly a tenth were seen once; the top ten hold 8% to 10%. Input material: memory T cells sorted from blood. The receptors were sampled from a man aged 50 to 60 in good health.

This chain links TRBV11-2 with TRBJ1-1; D unclear. The CDR3 is made up of 13 amino acids. V was pared by 3 bases and J by 2 bases, with 7 bases between. Per the germline V gene, CDR1 is SGHAT and CDR2 is FQNNGV. CDR3 loop: CASSFETNTEAFF. CDR3 nucleotide sequence: TGTGCCAGCAGCTTCGAGACAAACACTGAAGCTTTCTTT.

The CDR3 DNA reads as TGTGCCAGCAGATGGGGATATAATTCACCCCTCCACTTT. Its translation: CASRWGYNSPLHF. V gene TRBV5-6 combines with J gene TRBJ1-6, with unresolved D. The CDR3 has 13 amino acids. Trimming took off 5 bases at V and 4 bases at J, with 7 bases between the two ends. The V gene's germline CDR1 is SGHDT and CDR2 YYEEEE.

This clonotype was seen a few times. The chain joins TRBV20-1 to TRBJ2-7; D is uncertain. This CDR3 spans 11 amino acids. Per germline, CDR1 DFQATT and CDR2 SNEGSKA (reference sequence). Between the trimmed V and J ends, which lost 7 bases and 3 bases, there was a span of 10 bases. The CDR3 here is CSGNKVYEQYF. The CDR3 DNA reads as TGCAGTGGAAACAAAGTCTACGAGCAGTACTTC.

This clonotype was seen repeatedly, ten times or more. The V gene is TRBV20-1, the J gene TRBJ1-2; no clear D. This CDR3 is 15 amino acids long. With 0 bases removed from V and 2 bases from J, the gap between germline ends came to 13 bases. Per the germline V gene, CDR1 is DFQATT and CDR2 is SNEGSKA (reference sequence). CDR3 in DNA: TGCAGTGCTAGAGATCAGTTAACACTCAACTATGGCTACACCTTC. Encoded protein: CSARDQLTLNYGYTF.

This clonotype was observed a handful of times. The chain joins TRBV30 to TRBJ1-2; D may be TRBD1 (5 bases). CDR1 is GTSNPN and CDR2 is SVGIG in the germline V gene (reference sequence). The CDR3 runs 15 residues. V lost 1 base, J lost 4 bases, and 16 bases lay in between. In DNA, the CDR3 is TGTGCCTGGAGTGCGTCCCAACAGGACTTCTATGGCTACACCTTC. Translation: CAWSASQQDFYGYTF.

This clonotype was counted a few times. V and J are TRBV19 and TRBJ1-2; D is unclear. The ends were cut back, 3 bases at V and 4 bases at J, with 9 bases in the middle. The CDR3 covers 13 residues. Germline-derived CDR1 and CDR2 are LNHDA and SQIVND (reference sequence). The CDR3, as DNA: TGTGCCAGTAGTATCCGGGGTTCCTATGGCTACACCTTC. Its translation: CASSIRGSYGYTF.

This clonotype was seen many times. The genes are TRBV3-1 and TRBJ1-4; D remains unclear. The CDR3 length is 15 residues. The germline CDR1 and CDR2 sequences are LGHDT and YNNKEL (reference sequence). Trimming removed 8 bases from V and 5 bases from J, with 18 bases in between. The CDR3 DNA is TGTGCCAGCGGCCCAGGAGAGCTGGGGAATGAAAAACTGTTTTTT. This translates into CASGPGELGNEKLFF.

There are a few counts of this clonotype. The chain employs TRBV7-9 and TRBJ2-1; 8 bases match TRBD2. The CDR3 is 16 amino acids. Germline V CDR1 and CDR2: SEHNR, FQNEAQ (reference sequence). V dropped 1 base and J dropped 7; count of bases not matched to a gene: 9. CDR3 region: CASSLDEKRGINEQFF. The CDR3 DNA reads TGTGCCAGCAGCTTAGATGAAAAGCGGGGGATAAATGAGCAGTTCTTC.

The rearrangement joins TRBV12-3 or TRBV12-4 to TRBJ1-2, with D tentatively TRBD1 (5 bases). This CDR3 contains 13 residues. V shed 6 bases and J shed 0 bases, with 8 bases lying between them. CDR3 loop: CASSKTANYGYTF. The DNA for the CDR3 is TGTGCCAGCAGCAAGACAGCTAACTATGGCTACACCTTC.

This clonotype has a handful of counts. The V call is TRBV3-1, the J call TRBJ2-1, with D perhaps TRBD2 (5 bases). This CDR3 has 17 amino acids. Trimming pared 4 bases from V and 5 bases from J, leaving 21 bases between. Germline V gives CDR1 LGHDT, CDR2 YNNKEL (reference sequence). In DNA, the CDR3 is TGTGCCAGCAGCCCACCGGGCCACTTAGGACTTAACAATGAGCAGTTCTTC. Translation gives CASSPPGHLGLNNEQFF.

The chain is built from TRBV7-9 and TRBJ2-5; possibly TRBD2 for D (5 bases). Germline CDR1 SEHNR, CDR2 FQNEAQ (reference sequence). V was pared by 5 bases and J by 0 bases, with 16 bases between. The CDR3 totals 16 residues. The CDR3 sequence: CASSPGGREYQETQYF. The DNA of the CDR3 is TGTGCCAGCAGCCCAGGAGGACGGGAATACCAAGAGACCCAGTACTTC. Based on the CDR3 plus reference TRBV7-9 and TRBJ2-5, the full variable domain is DTGVSQNPRHKITKRGQNVTFRCDPISEHNRLYWYRQTLGQGPEFLTYFQNEAQLEKSRLLSDRFSAERPKGSFSTLEIQRTEQGDSAMYLCASSPGGREYQETQYFGPGTRLLVL.

This chain uses TRBV20-1 with TRBJ2-7; no clear D. Trimming cost V 3 bases and J 4 bases, with 13 bases left between them. The CDR3 extends over 13 amino acids. CDR1 is DFQATT and CDR2 is SNEGSKA in the germline V gene (reference sequence). The CDR3 coding sequence is TGCAGTGCTAGTAGCACGATGTCATACGAGCAGTACTTC. It translates to CSASSTMSYEQYF.

This clonotype was detected only a few times. The chain carries TRBV6-1 and TRBJ2-6, with D perhaps TRBD2 (6 bases). This CDR3 region has 14 residues. V lost 10 bases to trimming and J lost 2 bases, with 12 bases between them. The V gene's germline CDR1 is MNHNS and CDR2 SASEGT. As DNA, the CDR3 is TGTGCCACCGGAGGGGCGGCTGGGGCCAACGTCCTGACTTTC. This codes for CATGGAAGANVLTF.

This clonotype was counted ten times or more. CDR3: CASSHRYPLHF. The CDR3, as DNA: TGTGCCAGCAGTCACAGATACCCCCTCCACTTT. The gene calls are TRBV28 and TRBJ1-6; D not resolved. Between the trimmed V and J ends, which lost 5 bases and 13 bases, there was a span of 9 bases. The CDR3 length is 11 residues. Looked up from germline, CDR1 is MDHEN and CDR2 is SYDVKM. The complete variable domain, with remaining parts taken from reference TRBV28 and TRBJ1-6, reads DVKVTQSSRYLVKRTGEKVFLECVQDMDHENMFWYRQDPGLGLRLIYFSYDVKMKEKGDIPEGYSVSREKKERFSLILESASTNQTSMYLCASSHRYPLHFGNGTRLTVT.

This clonotype appeared many times. The chain uses TRBV15 and TRBJ2-1; TRBD2 agrees at 9 bases. This CDR3 comprises 15 residues. The junction had 9 bases not matched to a gene; V was cut back by 5 bases and J by 7 bases. Germline-derived CDR1 and CDR2 are LNHNV and YYDKDF (reference sequence). The CDR3 is CATSPTAGGDNEQFF. DNA for the CDR3: TGTGCCACCAGCCCTACAGCGGGAGGAGATAATGAGCAGTTCTTC.

This clonotype was detected ten times or more. The CDR3, as DNA: TGCAGTGCCAGACTAGCGGGACGCTACGAGCAGTACTTC. This encodes CSARLAGRYEQYF. The V and J genes are TRBV20-1 and TRBJ2-7; 11 bases align to TRBD2. Germline V CDR1 and CDR2: DFQATT, SNEGSKA (reference sequence). The V segment lost 6 bases and the J segment 3 bases; nucleotides outside the gene matches: 4. The CDR3 consists of 13 residues.

The genes are TRBV28 and TRBJ2-1; no clear D gene. Germline V gene lookup returns CDR1 MDHEN and CDR2 SYDVKM. CDR3 length equals 13 residues. V was pared by 7 bases and J by 9 bases, with 16 bases between. The CDR3 loop reads CASTAHMSPEQFF. The CDR3 nucleotides are TGTGCCAGCACCGCACATATGAGCCCTGAGCAGTTCTTC. Drawing the rest from reference TRBV28 and TRBJ2-1, the complete variable domain is DVKVTQSSRYLVKRTGEKVFLECVQDMDHENMFWYRQDPGLGLRLIYFSYDVKMKEKGDIPEGYSVSREKKERFSLILESASTNQTSMYLCASTAHMSPEQFFGPGTRLTVL.

The table lists this clonotype with a few counts. The chain combines TRBV6-1 with TRBJ2-7, with D tentatively TRBD2 (6 bases). V lost 6 bases to trimming and J lost 4 bases, with 22 bases between them. This CDR3 comprises 16 residues. Germline V CDR1 and CDR2: MNHNS, SASEGT. The CDR3 reads CASRGGGTPAKYEQYF. CDR3 nucleotides: TGTGCCAGCAGGGGAGGCGGGACTCCAGCAAAGTACGAGCAGTACTTC.

This clonotype was seen only a few times. The chain couples TRBV28 to TRBJ2-6; D ambiguous. Germline loops: CDR1 MDHEN, CDR2 SYDVKM. CDR3 length equals 15 residues. Trimming pared 2 bases from V and 0 bases from J, leaving 5 bases between. CDR3 bases: TGTGCCAGCAGTTTAAGGGTCTCTGGGGCCAACGTCCTGACTTTC. This gives the protein CASSLRVSGANVLTF.

This clonotype occurred a few times. This rearrangement joins TRBV10-3 to TRBJ1-2; D is unclear. The CDR3 is 12 amino acids. V lost 0 bases to trimming and J lost 3 bases, with 2 bases between them. Germline lookup yields CDR1 ENHRY and CDR2 SYGVKD. The CDR3 sequence: CAISESYYGYTF. CDR3 sequence (DNA): TGTGCCATCAGTGAGTCTTACTATGGCTACACCTTC.

Ten or more counts support this clonotype. The chain is built from TRBV20-1 and TRBJ2-5; 9 bases match TRBD2. J gave up 1 base and V 6 bases, and 9 bases lay outside the gene matches. The CDR3 spans 15 residues. The germline gives CDR1 DFQATT, CDR2 SNEGSKA (reference sequence). The CDR3 protein is CSAHASGTTQETQYF. As DNA, the CDR3 is TGCAGTGCACATGCTAGCGGGACCACCCAAGAGACCCAGTACTTC.

V and J are TRBV27 and TRBJ2-7; 7 bases map to TRBD1. The CDR3 sequence is 13 residues long. The germline V gene encodes CDR1 MNHEY and CDR2 SMNVEV (reference sequence). V shed 6 bases, J shed 3 bases, and the junction held 5 bases outside the gene matches. CDR3 DNA: TGTGCCAGCAGCTTTAACAGGGGCTACGAGCAGTACTTC. Residues: CASSFNRGYEQYF.

This clonotype was counted many times. The V and J genes are TRBV20-1 and TRBJ2-1, with TRBD2 identical over 10 bases. CDR3 length equals 14 residues. The V gene end was trimmed by 5 bases and the J gene end by 8 bases; junction bases not matched to a gene: 9. Germline V gene data show CDR1 as DFQATT and CDR2 as SNEGSKA (reference sequence). CDR3 coding DNA: TGCAGTGCTTGGGCAGCGGGAGGGCCTGATGAGCAGTTCTTC. This sequence encodes CSAWAAGGPDEQFF.

This clonotype was observed a handful of times. The chain is built from TRBV2 and TRBJ1-3; TRBD1 matches 7 bases. V lost 7 bases, J lost 1 base, and 10 bases stayed unmatched. Germline-derived CDR1 and CDR2 are SNHLY and FYNNEI. CDR3 length: 16 residues. CDR3 DNA sequence: TGTGCCAGCAATCCGGACTTACAGGGGTCTGGAAACACCATATATTTT. This encodes CASNPDLQGSGNTIYF.

This clonotype was observed at least ten times. The V call is TRBV12-3 or TRBV12-4, the J call TRBJ2-1; TRBD1 is a possible D gene (6 bases). This CDR3 spans 16 amino acids. V lost 6 bases, J lost 4 bases, and 19 bases lay in between. CDR3 loop: CASRSGWAQGYNEQFF. For the CDR3, the DNA is TGTGCCAGCAGATCCGGTTGGGCGCAGGGGTACAATGAGCAGTTCTTC.

This clonotype turned up a few times. The gene calls are TRBV7-9 and TRBJ2-1; D unclear. Trimming pared 1 base from V and 8 bases from J, leaving 6 bases between. This CDR3 contains 12 residues. Germline V CDR1 and CDR2: SEHNR, FQNEAQ (reference sequence). CDR3 loop: CASSLGSYEQFF. The CDR3 nucleotides are TGTGCCAGCAGCTTAGGGTCGTATGAGCAGTTCTTC.

This clonotype has only a few counts. This chain joins TRBV7-2 and TRBJ1-5, with 8 bases lining up with TRBD1. CDR1 and CDR2 from the germline V gene are SGHTA and FQGNSA. The CDR3 consists of 14 residues. Unmatched junction bases numbered 5, after V lost 5 bases and J lost 5 bases. CDR3 amino acids: CASSPSGGHQPQHF. The CDR3 DNA reads as TGTGCCAGCAGCCCATCAGGGGGCCATCAGCCCCAGCATTTT.

This clonotype appeared many times. V and J are TRBV6-1 and TRBJ1-1; D unresolved. Germline lookup yields CDR1 MNHNS and CDR2 SASEGT. Trimming took off 6 bases at V and 11 bases at J, with 22 bases between the two ends. The CDR3 is 14 residues long. For the CDR3, the DNA is TGTGCCAGCAGACAAAGGGAGTCCTACTATAGGGCTTTCTTT. Amino acids: CASRQRESYYRAFF.

V and J are TRBV15 and TRBJ2-2; 7 bases are a match to TRBD1. This CDR3 spans 18 amino acids. Germline V gives CDR1 LNHNV, CDR2 YYDKDF (reference sequence). The V and J ends lost 0 bases and 7 bases, in that order; junction bases with no gene match: 14. CDR3: CATSRDPLTGAHNGELFF. In nucleotides, the CDR3 is TGTGCCACCAGCAGAGATCCCCTCACAGGGGCCCACAACGGGGAGCTGTTTTTT.

The chain uses TRBV6-1 and TRBJ2-7; maybe TRBD1 (5 bases). Germline V CDR1 and CDR2: MNHNS, SASEGT. The CDR3 has 14 amino acids. V was trimmed by 6 bases and J by 1 base, leaving 13 bases between them. The CDR3, as DNA: TGTGCCAGCAGCATCAGTCAGGGATCCTACGAGCAGTACTTC. Amino acids: CASSISQGSYEQYF.

At least ten counts were recorded for this clonotype. The genes are TRBV12-3 or TRBV12-4 and TRBJ2-5; D is unclear. The CDR3 is made up of 13 amino acids. Trimming took 3 bases from V and 5 from J, leaving 10 bases between them. The CDR3 region has the DNA TGTGCCAGCAGTTTCGACCAAGCGGAGACCCAGTACTTC. This gives the protein CASSFDQAETQYF.

The chain recombines TRBV20-1 with TRBJ1-1; no clear D gene. CDR3 length equals 14 residues. Trimming removed 3 bases at V and 0 bases at J, with 11 bases between. Germline-derived CDR1 and CDR2 are DFQATT and SNEGSKA (reference sequence). The CDR3 DNA reads TGCAGTGCTAGTCGCGCAAGCATGAACACTGAAGCTTTCTTT. It specifies CSASRASMNTEAFF.